This section outlines one T cell receptor beta chain sequence together with its context. Its antigen remains unknown. This sample's treatment: approximately 18 received Ad26.COV2.S at low or high dose, single or two shots; 5 received placebo; per-sample allocation not given. Each sample was drawn 63 days after the first injection (of vaccine or placebo). CDR1 MRHNA and CDR2 SNTAGT come from the germline V gene. This CDR3 is built from 11 residues. The V gene lost 3 bases and the J gene lost 10 bases, with 9 bases spanning the gap. The method was immunoSEQ multiplex PCR; TCRdb's version includes in-frame clones alone and lacks a portion of them. Among roughly 350,000 clones, approximately 90% were seen once, and the ten largest hold about 6.4%. This record comes from a study of Ad26.COV2.S vaccination and SARS-CoV-2 variants. Turning to the study itself: A COV1001 Ad26.COV2.S trial-arm participant provided the sample. Administration of Ad26.COV2.S was intramuscular, either once or twice 56 days apart.

Study observations and caveats: Similar non-spike TCR breadth was observed in recipients of vaccine and of placebo.

The chain recombines TRBV6-4 with TRBJ1-1; tentatively, D is TRBD1 (5 bases). Here the sequenced sample was peripheral blood, taken in a trial of Ad26.COV2.S vaccine versus placebo. This receptor was taken from a person between 18 and 65 years old who received the Ad26.COV2.S COVID-19 vaccine or a placebo. CDR3 region: CASSDGGGAFF. Written as DNA, the CDR3 is TGTGCCAGCAGTGATGGTGGGGGAGCTTTCTTT.